This record covers a single T cell receptor (beta chain). The specificity of this receptor is unknown. No much larger clonotype is one base removed from it; base qualities were not supplied. The cohort comprised more than 550 healthy bone marrow donors. All cohort members were sampled while nominally healthy, although unrecorded immune exposures were likely present. The donor was CMV seronegative and belonged to the group of over 300 seronegative cohort members. Every donor gave a peripheral blood sample, and the peripheral blood mononuclear cells from that sample were used for TCR beta sequencing. The Qiagen DNeasy Blood Extraction Kit was used to extract genomic DNA from the blood cell samples. This entry belongs to a study of cytomegalovirus exposure and HLA in healthy donors (TCRdb year 2017). Concerning the study at large: An earlier analysis of roughly 610 of the donors reported around 280 Gb of sequence data and some 110 million unique TCR beta sequences obtained from about 179 million T cells. Roughly 290 gigabases of sequencing data and around 85 million unique TCR sequences made up an early release that covered approximately 700 HLA-typed donors. Of the roughly 400 genotyped donors, about 80% fell in the genetic ancestry cluster associated with self-reported Caucasian donors. The study was designed to test whether signatures of past pathogen exposure could be identified by cataloging public T cell receptors. Using immunosequencing, the study profiled T cell repertoires from some 670 subjects and related those repertoires to cytomegalovirus serostatus. A separate validation cohort of roughly 110 different subjects was used in addition to the approximately 700-subject first cohort. To predict cytomegalovirus infection status, the study brought together high-throughput TCR immunosequencing, statistical association of individual TCRs with disease status, and machine learning. A later analysis re-analyzed previously published TCR beta repertoires from about 600 donors and added high-resolution HLA genotyping to study TCR occurrence patterns. In the later analysis, no new phenotypic data were used to find candidate immune exposures; instead, reliance was placed on TCR beta sequences and their occurrence across donors. An earlier analysis of about 620 of the donors applied high-throughput TCR beta sequencing to assess whether each TCR beta V gene segment acted as functional or pseudogenic. Alongside the repertoire data, information on donor age, sex, ethnicity and CMV serostatus was compiled. Genome-wide SNP genotypes for about 65% of the roughly 670 donors were used in a later genetic analysis, which treated that subset as a discovery cohort. Every discovery cohort repertoire had been produced on one sequencing platform. HLA typing included class I and class II loci at four-digit resolution. The number of typed donors differed by locus: 629-630 for A, B, C, DRB1 and DQB1; 500 to 550 for DQA1; 606 for DPA1; and around 450 for DPB1. Roughly 5 DR-DQ haplotypes were handled as single units for association and clustering, since linkage in the cohort was strong. Across 300 to 500 genotyped donors of the cohort, an average of about 240,000 unique TCR beta nucleotide sequences per donor were sequenced, and approximately 19% of those sequences were non-productive. General study outcomes and caveats: Immune exposure information for the cohort was limited to CMV serostatus. A further reported finding was that TCR beta sequences accurately predicted the HLA-A and HLA-B alleles for most subjects in the first cohort. In a later analysis, the rate of TCR association differed among HLA loci, with DRB1 alleles having the most associated TCRs and HLA-C alleles having the fewest. The earlier analysis of some 560 of the donors excluded approximately 17 rarely observed V segments, including chromosome 9 orphons, because counts were too low. Compared with the approximately 670-donor mean, donors in an Asian-associated ancestry cluster had fewer N-insertions in productive TCRs, according to a later genetic analysis. Most CMV-associated TCR beta chains appeared to be HLA-restricted in a later analysis, and the HLA associations seemed to be driven largely by CMV exposure. Some IMGT-functional V segments, including TRBV6-2 and TRBV6-3, could not be told apart with the 87-base-pair reads, so those segments were excluded. Most TCR sequences were seen in very few donors, while some public TCRs were found in many individuals. Because HLA typing was unavailable for some donors at each locus, only the typed subset was used in association tests. Sequencing depth was assumed to be roughly uniform across donors in the presence/absence analyses, though that assumption may not hold. The study gave a list of about 170 TCR beta chains associated with cytomegalovirus. Correlated functional status among segregating V segments might be attributable to linkage disequilibrium, but an unknown experimental factor could not be ruled out. Several of the top co-occurrence clusters appeared to be linked to parvovirus B19, influenza, CMV and Epstein-Barr virus, according to a later analysis. Assigning TCR associations to individual alleles was difficult when HLA alleles, especially DR and DQ, strongly co-occurred. The classifier was reported to diagnose cytomegalovirus status with high specificity and sensitivity in both the original cohort and the validation cohort. In vitro tests confirmed that a few of the cytomegalovirus-associated TCR beta chains recognize cytomegalovirus antigens. A cluster of highly shared sequence variants was judged likely to represent a technical artifact of the sequencing pipeline. This cohort had only TCR beta chains sequenced, and the lack of alpha or paired-chain data limited which features could be detected. An association between a missense DCLRE1C variant and V-gene and J-gene trimming of TCR beta chains was found in a later genetic analysis and replicated in an independent cohort. A later analysis associated about 17,000 TCR beta sequences with specific HLA alleles at a false discovery rate of 0.05. Compared with equally common non-associated chains, HLA-associated TCR beta chains in a later analysis were more clonally expanded and had lower generation probabilities. It was suggested by the authors that the approach could potentially be generalized to other disease states and immunological phenotypes. Broadly in line with IMGT annotations, most TCR beta V segments showed up in productive rearrangements about 87% or about 30% of the time in an earlier analysis of some 590 of the donors.

Looking up the germline V gene (reference sequence) yields CDR1 SGHNT and CDR2 YYREEE. Reading from cysteine to phenylalanine, the CDR3 counts 16 amino acids. The sequence is cut down to CDR3 DNA, 48 bases in frame from base 1. V and J lose 1 base and 0 bases, and a span of 13 bases separates them. Library generation was performed with the immunoSEQ multiplex PCR assay. For the multiplex PCR, a mixture combining 60 forward primers for TCR Vbeta segments and 13 reverse primers for TCR Jbeta segments was used. A multiplex PCR assay on genomic DNA amplified the CDR3 region of rearranged TCR beta genes. The amplified TCR beta libraries were sequenced on the Illumina HiSeq System as 87-base-pair reads. The study's processing was this. Across the 700 or so repertoires, a later analysis counted roughly 84 million unique TCR beta chains, about 10 million of which were shared by at least two donors. A nearest-neighbor algorithm error-corrected the raw reads and collapsed the reads into unique sequences, merging closely related sequences to remove PCR and sequencing errors. CDR3 sequences were aligned to IMGT reference sequences to assign V, D and J gene segments. Each retained sequence needed at least a six-nucleotide match to both a V gene segment and a J gene segment. A rearrangement was called productive if the CDR3 had no stop codons and remained in frame with V and J, and every other rearrangement was called non-productive. CDR3 was defined by IMGT convention, running from the second conserved V-encoded cysteine to the conserved J-encoded phenylalanine. Sequences without an unambiguous match to a single V gene segment were excluded from the earlier analysis of almost 600 of the donors. In an earlier analysis of several hundred of the donors, V segments were called functional above 56.7% productive rearrangements and were called segregating when the between-donor standard deviation exceeded 5%. To diagnose cytomegalovirus status from the catalog of TCR beta chain sequences, a statistical classification framework was built. V and J gene assignment, in a later analysis, came from comparing TCR nucleotide sequences with IMGT/GENE-DB human TR gene sequences. A later analysis assigned CDR3 sequences and most-parsimonious VDJ recombination scenarios with the TCRdist pipeline. A later analysis defined each TCR beta chain by its CDR3 amino acid sequence plus V-gene family, and excluded reads lacking a unique V-gene family. In a later analysis, around 600 highly shared, low-generation-probability nucleotide sequences were removed to address suspected cross-contamination and a sequencing artifact. A later analysis calculated a clonal expansion index for each public chain from normalized within-repertoire ranks of inferred template counts. In a later analysis, generation probabilities were computed with a VDJ recombination model fitted to out-of-frame rearrangements, and the resulting probabilities were checked against IGoR. In a later analysis, TCR-TCR, TCR-HLA and TCR-CMV co-occurrence was scored with hypergeometric tests, and a repertoire-size bias correction was applied to TCR pairs. To estimate false discovery rates, a later analysis permuted the HLA or CMV assignments 20 times. A later analysis grouped co-occurring TCRs with DBSCAN, adding TCRdist sequence similarity when clustering within HLA-allele-positive subsets. Repertoires with fewer than 30,000 or more than 120,000 public chains were left out of co-occurrence clustering, as were about five repertoires with anomalous nucleotide sharing. The immuneACCESS repertoire file appears here via TCRdb, limited to in-frame rearrangements. These files lack a portion of the clones; in checked studies, under half of the deficit traces to unresolved V genes, and the cause of the others is not known. V and J calls and clone size are copied from that table; D and trimming were computed from the DNA. Present in this sample are roughly 120,000 clones, about 81% of which were seen just once. The top ten constitute about 1.1% of the sample.

Sequencing was performed on PBMCs. This TCR derives from a woman in her thirties in good health and CMV-seronegative. The sequence is built from TRBV5-4 and TRBJ2-5; TRBD2 might be the D gene, on 5 matching bases. The CDR3 protein sequence reads: CASSLREQSYQETQYF. The nucleotide sequence is TGTGCCAGCAGCTTGCGGGAACAGTCATACCAAGAGACCCAGTACTTC.